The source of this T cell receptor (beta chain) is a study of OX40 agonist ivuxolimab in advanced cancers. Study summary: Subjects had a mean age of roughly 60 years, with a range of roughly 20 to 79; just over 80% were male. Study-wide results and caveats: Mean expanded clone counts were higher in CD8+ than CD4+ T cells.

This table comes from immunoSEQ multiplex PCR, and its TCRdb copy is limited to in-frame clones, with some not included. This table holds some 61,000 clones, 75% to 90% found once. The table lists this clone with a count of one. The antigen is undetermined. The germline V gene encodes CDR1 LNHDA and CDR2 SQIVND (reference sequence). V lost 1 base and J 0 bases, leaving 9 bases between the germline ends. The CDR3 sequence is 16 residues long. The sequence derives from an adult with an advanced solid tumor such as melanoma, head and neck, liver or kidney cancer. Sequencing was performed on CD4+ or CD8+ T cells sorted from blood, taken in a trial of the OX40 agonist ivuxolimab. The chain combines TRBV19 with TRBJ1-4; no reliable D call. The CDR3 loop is CASSIAWTSTNEKLFF. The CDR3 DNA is TGTGCCAGTAGTATAGCCTGGACCTCAACTAATGAAAAACTGTTTTTT.